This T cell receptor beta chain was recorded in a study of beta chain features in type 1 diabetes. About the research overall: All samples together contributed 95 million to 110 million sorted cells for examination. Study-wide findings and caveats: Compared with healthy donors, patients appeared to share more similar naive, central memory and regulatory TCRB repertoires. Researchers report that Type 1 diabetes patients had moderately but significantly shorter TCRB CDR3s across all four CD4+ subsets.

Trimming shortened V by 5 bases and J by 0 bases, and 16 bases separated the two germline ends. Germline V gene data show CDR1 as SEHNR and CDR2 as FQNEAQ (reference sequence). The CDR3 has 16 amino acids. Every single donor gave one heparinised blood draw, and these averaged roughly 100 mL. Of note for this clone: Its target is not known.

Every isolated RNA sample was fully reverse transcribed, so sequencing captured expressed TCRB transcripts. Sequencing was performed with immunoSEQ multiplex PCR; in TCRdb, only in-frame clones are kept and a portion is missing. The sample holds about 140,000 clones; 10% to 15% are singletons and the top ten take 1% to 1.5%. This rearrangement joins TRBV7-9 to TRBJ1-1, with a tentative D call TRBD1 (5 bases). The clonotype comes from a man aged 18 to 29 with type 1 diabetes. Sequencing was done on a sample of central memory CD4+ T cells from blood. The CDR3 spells CASSPSPRVLNTEAFF. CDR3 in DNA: TGTGCCAGCAGCCCATCACCCAGGGTTCTGAACACTGAAGCTTTCTTT. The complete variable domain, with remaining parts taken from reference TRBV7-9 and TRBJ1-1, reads DTGVSQNPRHKITKRGQNVTFRCDPISEHNRLYWYRQTLGQGPEFLTYFQNEAQLEKSRLLSDRFSAERPKGSFSTLEIQRTEQGDSAMYLCASSPSPRVLNTEAFFGQGTRLTVV.